This T cell receptor (beta chain) was observed in a study of CXCR3-negative and CXCR3-positive naive CD8 T cells. About the research overall: Cumulative TRB read yield was 130 million to 150 million, averaging about 1.5 +/- 0.3 million per library.

Researchers reported sorting every CD8+ T cell subset in triplicate, 250,000 to 350,000 cells per sort. Naive CD8+ T cells displayed a CD45RO-CCR7+CD27+CD95- phenotype. As concerns this clonotype: Its antigen is undetermined.

Each TRB cDNA library was prepared by 5' RACE (with UMI labels). No DNA is given; TCRdb re-called the 5' RACE reads and lists each CDR3 protein once. This sample contains 65,000 to 75,000 distinct CDR3 sequences. Points from the study as a whole: Unlike memory cells, which differed, naive CXCR3-negative and CXCR3-positive cells had similar TRBV-TRBJ usage. When CXCR3-positive naive cells were set against CXCR3-negative naive cells, the former had more hydrophobic TRB CDR3s.

This CDR3 has 15 amino acids. CDR1 MNHEY and CDR2 SVGAGI come from the germline V gene. This TCR was recovered from a human donor in good health. Some clones in this sample may be carry-over from other donors' samples. V gene TRBV6-5 combines with J gene TRBJ2-1. Source material: naive CXCR3+ CD8+ T cells from blood. Subset given: CD45RO-CCR7+CD27+CD95- naive CD8+ T cells expressing CXCR3 (TNR3+). CDR3 in amino acids: CASSYSGSSYNEQFF.